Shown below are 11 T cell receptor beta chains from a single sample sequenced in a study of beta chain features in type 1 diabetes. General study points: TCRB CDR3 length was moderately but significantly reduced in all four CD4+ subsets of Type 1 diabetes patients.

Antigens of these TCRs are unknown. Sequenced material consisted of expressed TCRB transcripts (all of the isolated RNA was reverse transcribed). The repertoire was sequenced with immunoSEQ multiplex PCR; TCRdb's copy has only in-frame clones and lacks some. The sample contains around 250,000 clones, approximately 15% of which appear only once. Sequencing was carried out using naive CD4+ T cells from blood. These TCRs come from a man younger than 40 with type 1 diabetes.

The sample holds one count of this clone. CDR3 in amino acids: CASNPPGSPNTEAFF. In DNA, the CDR3 is TGCGCCAGCAACCCACCCGGTTCCCCAAACACTGAAGCTTTCTTT. This chain links TRBV10-2 with TRBJ1-1; D is unresolved. Per the germline V gene, CDR1 is WSHSY and CDR2 is SAAADI. V lost 7 bases to trimming and J lost 2 bases, with 17 bases between them. The CDR3 loop spans 15 amino acids.

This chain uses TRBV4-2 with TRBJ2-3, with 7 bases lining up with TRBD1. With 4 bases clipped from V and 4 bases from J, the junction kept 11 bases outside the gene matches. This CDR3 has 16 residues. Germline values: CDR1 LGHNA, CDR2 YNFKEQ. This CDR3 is CASSPTAGTVPDTQYF. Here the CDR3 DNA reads TGTGCCAGCAGCCCAACTGCCGGGACAGTCCCAGATACGCAGTATTTT.

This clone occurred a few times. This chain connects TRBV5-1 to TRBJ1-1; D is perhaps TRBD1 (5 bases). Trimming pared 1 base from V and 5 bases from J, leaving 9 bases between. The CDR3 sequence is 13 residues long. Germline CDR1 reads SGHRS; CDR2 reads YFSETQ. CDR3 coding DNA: TGCGCCAGCAGCTTGTCAGGGCGGACTGAAGCTTTCTTT. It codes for CASSLSGRTEAFF.

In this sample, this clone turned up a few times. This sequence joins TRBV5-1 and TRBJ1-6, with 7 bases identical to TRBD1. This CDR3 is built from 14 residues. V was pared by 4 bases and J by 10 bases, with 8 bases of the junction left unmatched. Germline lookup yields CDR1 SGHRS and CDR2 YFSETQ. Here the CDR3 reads CASSVQGGASPLHF. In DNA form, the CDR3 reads TGCGCCAGCAGCGTTCAGGGGGGTGCATCACCCCTCCACTTT.

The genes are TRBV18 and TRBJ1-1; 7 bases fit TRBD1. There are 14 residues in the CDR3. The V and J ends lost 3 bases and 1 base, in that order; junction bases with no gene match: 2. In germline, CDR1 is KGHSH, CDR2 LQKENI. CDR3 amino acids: CASSPGQQNTEAFF. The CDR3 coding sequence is TGTGCCAGCTCACCGGGACAGCAGAACACTGAAGCTTTCTTT. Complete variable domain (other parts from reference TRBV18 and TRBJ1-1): NAGVMQNPRHLVRRRGQEARLRCSPMKGHSHVYWYRQLPEEGLKFMVYLQKENIIDESGMPKERFSAEFPKEGPSILRIQQVVRGDSAAYFCASSPGQQNTEAFFGQGTRLTVV.

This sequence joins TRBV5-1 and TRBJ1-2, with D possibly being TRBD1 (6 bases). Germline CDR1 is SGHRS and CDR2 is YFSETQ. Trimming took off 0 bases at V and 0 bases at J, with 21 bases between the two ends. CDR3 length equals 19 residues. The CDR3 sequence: CASSLGGRLTGETNYGYTF. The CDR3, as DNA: TGCGCCAGCAGCTTGGGCGGGCGCCTGACAGGCGAAACTAACTATGGCTACACCTTC.

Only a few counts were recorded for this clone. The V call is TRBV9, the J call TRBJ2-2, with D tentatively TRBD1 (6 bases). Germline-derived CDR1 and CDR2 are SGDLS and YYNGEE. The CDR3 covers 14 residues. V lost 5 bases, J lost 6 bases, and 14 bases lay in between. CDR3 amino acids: CASRAGTSAGELFF. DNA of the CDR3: TGTGCCAGCAGAGCCGGGACATCAGCCGGGGAGCTGTTTTTT.

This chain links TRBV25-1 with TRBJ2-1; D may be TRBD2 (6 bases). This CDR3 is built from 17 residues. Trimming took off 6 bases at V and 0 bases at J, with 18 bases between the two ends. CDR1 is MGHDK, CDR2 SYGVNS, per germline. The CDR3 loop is CASSIGRTASSYNEQFF. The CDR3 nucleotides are TGTGCCAGCAGCATTGGGAGGACCGCAAGCTCCTACAATGAGCAGTTCTTC. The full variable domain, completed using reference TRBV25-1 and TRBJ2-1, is EADIYQTPRYLVIGTGKKITLECSQTMGHDKMYWYQQDPGMELHLIHYSYGVNSTEKGDLSSESTVSRIRTEHFPLTLESARPSHTSQYLCASSIGRTASSYNEQFFGPGTRLTVL.

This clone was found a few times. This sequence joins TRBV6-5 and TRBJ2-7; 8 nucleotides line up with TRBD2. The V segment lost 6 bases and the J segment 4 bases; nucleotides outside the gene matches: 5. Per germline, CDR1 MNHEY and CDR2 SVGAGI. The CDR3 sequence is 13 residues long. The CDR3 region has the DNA TGTGCCAGCAGAGTAGCGGGGAAGTACGAGCAGTACTTC. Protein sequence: CASRVAGKYEQYF.

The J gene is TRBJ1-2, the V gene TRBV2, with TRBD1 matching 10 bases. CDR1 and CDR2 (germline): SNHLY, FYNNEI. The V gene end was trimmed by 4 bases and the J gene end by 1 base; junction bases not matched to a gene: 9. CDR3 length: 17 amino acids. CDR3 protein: CASSAYRTGGVNYGYTF. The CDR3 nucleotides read TGTGCCAGCAGTGCCTACCGGACAGGGGGAGTTAACTATGGCTACACCTTC.

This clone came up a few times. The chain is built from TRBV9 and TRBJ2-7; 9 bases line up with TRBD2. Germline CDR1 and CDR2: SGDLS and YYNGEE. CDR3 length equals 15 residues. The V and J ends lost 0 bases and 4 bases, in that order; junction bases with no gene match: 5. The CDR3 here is CASSVDPSGVYEQYF. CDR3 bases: TGTGCCAGCAGCGTAGACCCTAGCGGGGTATACGAGCAGTACTTC.